The sequence of this T cell receptor (beta chain) was determined in a study of spatial heterogeneity in lung cancer. Study-level findings and limits: Expanded alpha and beta TCR counts within tumors tracked tumor mutation counts.

From the 5' RACE reads, TCRdb called clonotypes with MiXCR, one entry per CDR3 protein. The sample lists 20,000 or so distinct CDR3 sequences; more than 5.5% were seen once. Germline loops: CDR1 SGHKS, CDR2 YYEKEE (reference sequence). Losses at the gene ends were 2 bases for V and 12 bases for J; bases not matched to a gene: 16. This CDR3 is built from 16 residues. In its sample, this clonotype was seen many times. Its target is unknown. Time point denoted: sample taken at primary tumor resection. Researchers sequenced whole RNA taken from tumor, nontumor lung or frozen PBMC without sorting. The sequence was collected from a female donor with early-stage non-small cell lung cancer. This chain joins TRBV5-5 and TRBJ2-7; 11 nucleotides agree with TRBD2. The material was lung tumor tissue, obtained at surgery. CDR3 amino acids: CASSFWASGRPETLYF. Here the CDR3 DNA reads TGTGCCAGCAGCTTCTGGGCTAGCGGGAGGCCCGAGACGTTGTACTTC.